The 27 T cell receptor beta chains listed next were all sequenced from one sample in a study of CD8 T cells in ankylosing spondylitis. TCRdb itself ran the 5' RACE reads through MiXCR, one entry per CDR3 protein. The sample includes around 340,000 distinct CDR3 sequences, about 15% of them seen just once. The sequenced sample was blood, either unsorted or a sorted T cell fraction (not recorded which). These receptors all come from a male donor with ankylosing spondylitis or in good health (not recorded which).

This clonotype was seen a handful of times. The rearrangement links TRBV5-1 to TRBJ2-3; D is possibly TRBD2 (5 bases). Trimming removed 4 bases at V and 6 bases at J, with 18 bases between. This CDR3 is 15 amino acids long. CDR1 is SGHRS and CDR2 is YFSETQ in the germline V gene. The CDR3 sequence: CASSREGVPSDTQYF. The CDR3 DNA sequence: TGCGCCAGCAGCCGAGAGGGTGTTCCCTCGGATACGCAGTATTTT.

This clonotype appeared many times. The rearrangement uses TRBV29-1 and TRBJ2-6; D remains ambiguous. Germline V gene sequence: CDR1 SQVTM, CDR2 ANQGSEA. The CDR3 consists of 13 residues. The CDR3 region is CTIRLSGANVLTF. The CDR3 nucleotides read TGCACCATCCGTCTCTCTGGGGCCAACGTCCTGACTTTC.

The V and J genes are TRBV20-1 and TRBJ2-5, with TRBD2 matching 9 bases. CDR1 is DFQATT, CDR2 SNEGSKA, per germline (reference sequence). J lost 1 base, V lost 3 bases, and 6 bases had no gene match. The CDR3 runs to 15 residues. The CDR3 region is CSASRAGGLQETQYF. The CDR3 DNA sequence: TGCAGTGCTAGCCGAGCGGGAGGTCTCCAAGAGACCCAGTACTTC.

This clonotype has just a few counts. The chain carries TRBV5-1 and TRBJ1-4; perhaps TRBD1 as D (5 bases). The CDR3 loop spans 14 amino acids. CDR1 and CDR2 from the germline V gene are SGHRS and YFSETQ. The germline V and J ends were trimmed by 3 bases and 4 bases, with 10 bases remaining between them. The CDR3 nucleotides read TGCGCCAGCAGCTCCGGGGCCGATAATGAAAAACTGTTTTTT. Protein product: CASSSGADNEKLFF.

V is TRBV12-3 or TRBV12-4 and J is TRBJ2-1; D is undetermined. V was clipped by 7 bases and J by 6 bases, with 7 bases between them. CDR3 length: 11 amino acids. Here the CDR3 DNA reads TGTGCCAGCAATTTCCTCAATGAGCAGTTCTTC. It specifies CASNFLNEQFF.

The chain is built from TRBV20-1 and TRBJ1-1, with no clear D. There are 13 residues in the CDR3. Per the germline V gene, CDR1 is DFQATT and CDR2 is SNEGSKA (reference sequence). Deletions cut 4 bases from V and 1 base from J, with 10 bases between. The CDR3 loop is CSAIWARNTEAFF. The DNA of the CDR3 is TGCAGTGCTATCTGGGCCCGGAACACTGAAGCTTTCTTT.

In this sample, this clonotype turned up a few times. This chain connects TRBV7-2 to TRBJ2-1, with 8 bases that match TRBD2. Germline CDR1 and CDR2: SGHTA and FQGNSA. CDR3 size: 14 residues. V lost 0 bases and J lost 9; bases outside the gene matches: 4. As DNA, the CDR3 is TGTGCCAGCAGCTTAGCGGGACTAGTCGGTGAGCAGTTCTTC. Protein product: CASSLAGLVGEQFF.

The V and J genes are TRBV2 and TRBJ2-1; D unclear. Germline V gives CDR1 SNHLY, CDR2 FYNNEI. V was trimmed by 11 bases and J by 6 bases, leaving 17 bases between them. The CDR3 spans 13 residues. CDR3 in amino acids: CADGESPFNEQFF. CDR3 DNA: TGTGCCGACGGAGAAAGCCCCTTCAATGAGCAGTTCTTC.

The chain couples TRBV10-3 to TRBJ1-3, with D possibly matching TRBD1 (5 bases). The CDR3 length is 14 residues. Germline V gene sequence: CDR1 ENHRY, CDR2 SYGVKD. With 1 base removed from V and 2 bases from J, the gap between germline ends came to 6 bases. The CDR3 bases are TGTGCCATCAGTGAGTGGGGGGCTGGAAACACCATATATTTT. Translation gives CAISEWGAGNTIYF.

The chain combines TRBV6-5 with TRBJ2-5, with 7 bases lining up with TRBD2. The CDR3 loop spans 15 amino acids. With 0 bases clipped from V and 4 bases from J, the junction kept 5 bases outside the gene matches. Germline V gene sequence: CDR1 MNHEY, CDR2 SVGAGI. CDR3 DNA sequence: TGTGCCAGCAGTTACTCATCGGGAGGTTTAGAGACCCAGTACTTC. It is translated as CASSYSSGGLETQYF.

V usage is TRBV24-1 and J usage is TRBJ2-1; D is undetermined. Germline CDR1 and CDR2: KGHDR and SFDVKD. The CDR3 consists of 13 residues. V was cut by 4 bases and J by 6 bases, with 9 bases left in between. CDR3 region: CATSDRLRNEQFF. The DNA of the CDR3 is TGTGCCACCAGTGACAGGCTGCGCAATGAGCAGTTCTTC.

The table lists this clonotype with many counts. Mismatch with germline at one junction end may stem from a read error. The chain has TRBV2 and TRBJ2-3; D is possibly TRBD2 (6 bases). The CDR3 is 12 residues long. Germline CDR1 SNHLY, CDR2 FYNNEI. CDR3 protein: CASSGGGIGRSF. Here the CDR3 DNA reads TGTGCCAGCAGTGGAGGAGGGATTGGGAGGTCTTTT.

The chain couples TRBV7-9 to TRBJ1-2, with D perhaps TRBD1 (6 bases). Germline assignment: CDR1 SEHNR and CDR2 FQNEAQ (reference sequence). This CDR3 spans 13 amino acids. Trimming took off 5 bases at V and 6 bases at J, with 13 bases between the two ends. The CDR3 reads CASSRGTLDGYTF. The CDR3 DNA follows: TGTGCCAGCAGCCGCGGGACACTCGATGGCTACACCTTC.

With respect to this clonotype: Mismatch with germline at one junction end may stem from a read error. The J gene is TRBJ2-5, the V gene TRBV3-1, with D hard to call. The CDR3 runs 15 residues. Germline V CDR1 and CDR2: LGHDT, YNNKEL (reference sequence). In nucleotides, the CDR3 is TGTGCCTGCAGCCAAGATATTACAAACCAAGAGACCCAGTACTTC. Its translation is CACSQDITNQETQYF.

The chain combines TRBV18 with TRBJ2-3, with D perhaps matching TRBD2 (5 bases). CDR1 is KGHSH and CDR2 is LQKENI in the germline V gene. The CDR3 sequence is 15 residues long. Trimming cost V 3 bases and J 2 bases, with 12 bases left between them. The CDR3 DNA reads TGTGCCAGCTCACCGCCGGGAACCCTCACAGATACGCAGTATTTT. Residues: CASSPPGTLTDTQYF.

The CDR3 nucleotides read TGCGCCAGCTATAGGAGCGGGAGAACAGATACGCAGTATTTT. Its translation is CASYRSGRTDTQYF. The chain carries TRBV10-2 and TRBJ2-3; 8 positions agree with TRBD2. There are 14 residues in the CDR3. V lost 8 bases and J lost 3; bases outside the gene matches: 7. Germline V gene data show CDR1 as WSHSY and CDR2 as SAAADI.

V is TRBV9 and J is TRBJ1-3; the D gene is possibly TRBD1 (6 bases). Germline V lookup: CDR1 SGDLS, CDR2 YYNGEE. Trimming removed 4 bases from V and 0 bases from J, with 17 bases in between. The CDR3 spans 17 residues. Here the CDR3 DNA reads TGTGCCAGCAGCCCGTTACCAGGGGACTACTCTGGAAACACCATATATTTT. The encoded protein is CASSPLPGDYSGNTIYF.

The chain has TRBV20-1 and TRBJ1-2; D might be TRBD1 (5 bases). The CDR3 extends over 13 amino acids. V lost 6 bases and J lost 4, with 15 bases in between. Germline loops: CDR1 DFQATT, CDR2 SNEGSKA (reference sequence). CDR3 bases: TGCAGTGCCGCCGCCGGGACCGCCTATGGCTACACCTTC. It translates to CSAAAGTAYGYTF.

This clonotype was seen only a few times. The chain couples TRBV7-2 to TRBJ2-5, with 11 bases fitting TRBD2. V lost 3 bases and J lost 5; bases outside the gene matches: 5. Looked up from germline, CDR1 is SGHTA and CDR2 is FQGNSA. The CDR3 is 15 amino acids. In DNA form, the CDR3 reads TGTGCCAGCAGCTTTAGCGGGAGGGATGAGGAGACCCAGTACTTC. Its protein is CASSFSGRDEETQYF. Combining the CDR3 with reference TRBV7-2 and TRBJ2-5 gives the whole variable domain GAGVSQSPSNKVTEKGKDVELRCDPISGHTALYWYRQSLGQGLEFLIYFQGNSAPDKSGLPSDRFSAERTGGSVSTLTIQRTQQEDSAVYLCASSFSGRDEETQYFGPGTRLLVL.

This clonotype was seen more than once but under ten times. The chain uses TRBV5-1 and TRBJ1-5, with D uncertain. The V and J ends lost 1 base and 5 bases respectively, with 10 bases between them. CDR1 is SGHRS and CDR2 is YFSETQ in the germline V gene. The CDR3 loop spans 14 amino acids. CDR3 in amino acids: CASSLRGEDQPQHF. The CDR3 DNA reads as TGCGCCAGCAGCTTGAGAGGAGAGGATCAGCCCCAGCATTTT.

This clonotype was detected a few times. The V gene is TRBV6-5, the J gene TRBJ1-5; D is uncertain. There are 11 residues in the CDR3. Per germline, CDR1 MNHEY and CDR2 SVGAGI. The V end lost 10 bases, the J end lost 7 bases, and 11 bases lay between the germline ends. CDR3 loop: CATGRGQPQHF. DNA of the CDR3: TGTGCCACCGGCCGTGGGCAGCCCCAGCATTTT.

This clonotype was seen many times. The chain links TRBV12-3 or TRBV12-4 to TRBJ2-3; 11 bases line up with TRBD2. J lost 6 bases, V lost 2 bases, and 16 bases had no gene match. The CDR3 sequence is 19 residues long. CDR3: CASSLRGSGGASRRDTQYF. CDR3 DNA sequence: TGTGCCAGCAGTTTAAGAGGTAGCGGGGGGGCATCGAGACGGGATACGCAGTATTTT.

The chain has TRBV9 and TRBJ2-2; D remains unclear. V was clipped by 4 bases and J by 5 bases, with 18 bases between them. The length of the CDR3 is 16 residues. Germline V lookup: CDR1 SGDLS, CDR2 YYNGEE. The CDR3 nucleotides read TGTGCCAGCAGCCCCCTGTCGGCGCCCTTGACCGGGGAGCTGTTTTTT. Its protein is CASSPLSAPLTGELFF.

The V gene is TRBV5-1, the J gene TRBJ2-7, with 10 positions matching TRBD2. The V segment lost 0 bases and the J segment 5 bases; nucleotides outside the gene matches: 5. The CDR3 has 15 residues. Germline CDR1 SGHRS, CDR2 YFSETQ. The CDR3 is CASSLATSGIDEQYF. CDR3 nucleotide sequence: TGCGCCAGCAGCTTGGCCACTAGCGGGATAGACGAGCAGTACTTC.

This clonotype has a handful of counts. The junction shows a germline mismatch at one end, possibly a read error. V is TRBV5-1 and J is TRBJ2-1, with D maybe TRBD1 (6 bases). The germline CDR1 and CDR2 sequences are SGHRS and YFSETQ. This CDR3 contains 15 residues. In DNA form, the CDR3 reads TGTGCCAGCAGCTCCGACAGGAGCTCCTACAATGAGCAGTTCTTC. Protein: CASSSDRSSYNEQFF.

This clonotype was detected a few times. CDR3: CASTQGGRAPGELFF. CDR3 bases: TGTGCCAGCACCCAAGGAGGGAGGGCCCCCGGGGAGCTGTTTTTT. J is TRBJ2-2 and V is TRBV27; 7 positions match TRBD2. Germline V gene lookup returns CDR1 MNHEY and CDR2 SMNVEV (reference sequence). The CDR3 contains 15 residues. V dropped 7 bases and J dropped 6; count of bases not matched to a gene: 11.

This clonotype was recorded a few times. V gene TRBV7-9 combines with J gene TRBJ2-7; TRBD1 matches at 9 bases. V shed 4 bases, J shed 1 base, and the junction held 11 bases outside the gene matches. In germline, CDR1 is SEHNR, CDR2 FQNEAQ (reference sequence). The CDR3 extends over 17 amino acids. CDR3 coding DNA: TGTGCCAGCAGCTCCTGGGGGGCGGGGACAGGGTCCTACGAGCAGTACTTC. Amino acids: CASSSWGAGTGSYEQYF.